This entry features one T cell receptor (beta chain) sequence. It has no known antigen specificity. Base qualities were left out, and no much larger clone turns up one base away. This specimen comes from a study of blood T cell repertoires in COVID-19 (dated by TCRdb to the early 2020s). A note on the overall study: Collaborator samples came from the United States, Italy and Spain and covered acute and convalescent phases of COVID-19. The material from the prospective study consisted of cDNA or gDNA derived from T cells, B-cell-depleted T cells, or PBMCs. Deeply sampled blood TCRbeta repertoires from subjects exposed to, actively infected with, or recovered from COVID-19 were included in the dataset. The repertoires were released in a freely available public database intended as a resource for research on the immune response to SARS-CoV-2. Samples came from the ongoing ImmuneRACE study (first 160 participants) plus 1,254 subjects from 6 global collaborators. Sample metadata almost always included a de-identified subject ID, COVID-19 status, age in years and sex. Where HLA class I and class II types were available, the types were taken from metadata supplied by the sample provider, not from assay-based typing.

CDR3 length: 13 amino acids, cysteine to phenylalanine. The sequence is cut down to CDR3 DNA, 39 bases in frame from base 1. CDR1 MNHEY and CDR2 SVGAGI are derived from the germline V gene. Trimming costs V 4 bases and J 3 bases, and their ends lie 9 bases apart. Paper-wide results and their limitations: How much clinical and demographic metadata was included differed by source and by participant, and the metadata was provided uncurated.

The immunoSEQ Assay, a bias-controlled multiplex PCR, was used to amplify TCRbeta CDR3 regions from genomic DNA. Under the source paper's analysis protocol: Nucleated cell counts per sample were estimated from amplification of reference gene primers within the assay. Sequence reads were collapsed and filtered to measure the absolute abundance of every unique TCRbeta CDR3 rearrangement. For each sample, productive Simpson clonality was calculated as the square root of Simpson's diversity index across productive rearrangements. Sourced from immuneACCESS, this table was stored by TCRdb with only in-frame sequences that have V and J called. A share of the clones is absent; for the studies checked, an unresolved V gene accounts for under half, and the remainder has no known explanation. V, J and clone size were drawn from that table, and D and trimming were deduced from the DNA. The sample table lists more than 300,000 clones, roughly 87% of them with a count of one. Jointly, the top ten make up approximately 4.7% of the sample.

Enrolling through a virtual design, the prospective study's participants ranged in age from roughly 18 to 89 years and lived across more than 20 United States geographic areas. In the prospective study, cohorts were assigned on the basis of participant-reported clinical history obtained from a screening survey and a study questionnaire. For ImmuneRACE Cohort 3, a participant was defined as recovered based on two consecutive negative NP/OP PCR tests, clearance by a healthcare professional, or resolution of symptoms. In the prospective study, whole blood, serum and a nasopharyngeal or oropharyngeal swab were collected from each participant by mobile phlebotomists. Prospective study participants could optionally give additional blood draws and questionnaires over an approximately 2-month period. Prospective study blood samples were shipped either frozen or at room temperature before DNA extraction.

The receptor comes from a woman between 50 and 59 years old who had recovered from COVID-19. Sequences were obtained from PBMCs or T cells enriched from blood (not recorded which). Here the chain combines TRBV6-5 and TRBJ1-2; TRBD1 might be the D gene, on 6 matching bases. The bases read TGTGCCAGCAGTTTGCAGGGGTACTATGGCTACACCTTC. This sequence encodes CASSLQGYYGYTF.